Presented here are 11 T cell receptor beta chains from one specimen sequenced in a study of blood T cell repertoires in COVID-19 (dated by TCRdb to the early 2020s). The library was obtained by the immunoSEQ multiplex PCR assay. TCRdb re-hosts the immuneACCESS table, in-frame sequences only. Its copies lack some clones; in the studies checked, an unresolved V gene accounts for under half of them, and the cause for the rest is not known. Across this sample there are 85,000 to 100,000 clones, with about 91% seen only once. The ten largest clones add up to approximately 2% of the sample. The sequenced sample consisted of peripheral blood. All receptors come from a man between 45 and 60 years old with COVID-19, enrolled during active disease.

The chain uses TRBV5-4 and TRBJ2-3; D gene uncertain. The V end was cut by 4 bases, the J end by 0 bases, with 15 bases between. In germline, CDR1 is SGHNT, CDR2 YYREEE (reference sequence). The CDR3 runs 16 residues. CDR3 bases: TGTGCCAGCAGCCTCGACACCACGCCTAGCACAGATACGCAGTATTTT. Translating it yields CASSLDTTPSTDTQYF.

The table lists this clone with a count of one. The CDR3 protein is CASSLGRATEAFF. For the CDR3, the DNA is TGTGCCAGCAGCTTAGGGCGGGCGACTGAAGCTTTCTTT. V is TRBV11-3 and J is TRBJ1-1; D not resolved. CDR1 is SGHNT and CDR2 is YENEEA in the germline V gene. This CDR3 comprises 13 residues. With 1 base removed from V and 5 bases from J, the gap between germline ends came to 8 bases.

The V and J genes are TRBV19 and TRBJ2-1, with TRBD1 matching over 8 bases. The ends lost 5 bases at V and 10 bases at J; junction bases unmatched: 10. CDR1 and CDR2 (germline): LNHDA, SQIVND (reference sequence). This CDR3 comprises 14 residues. This CDR3 reads CASSAATGDEEQFF. In DNA form, the CDR3 reads TGTGCCAGTAGTGCCGCGACAGGGGATGAGGAGCAGTTCTTC.

Comment on this clone: The junction does not match germline at one end; this may be a read error. The genes are TRBV28 and TRBJ1-1; D ambiguous. From germline, CDR1 is MDHEN and CDR2 SYDVKM. CDR3 length equals 16 residues. The CDR3 loop is CASSLGEEGWNSEAFF. The CDR3 DNA reads as TGTGCCAGCAGTTTAGGGGAGGAAGGGTGGAACTCTGAAGCTTTCTTT. The entire variable domain, with the rest obtained from reference TRBV28 and TRBJ1-1, is as follows: DVKVTQSSRYLVKRTGEKVFLECVQDMDHENMFWYRQDPGLGLRLIYFSYDVKMKEKGDIPEGYSVSREKKERFSLILESASTNQTSMYLCASSLGEEGWNSEAFFGQGTRLTVV.

This clone was observed a handful of times. This chain links TRBV6-6 with TRBJ1-2, with D hard to call. Trimming removed 5 bases from V and 0 bases from J, with 7 bases in between. From germline, CDR1 is MNHNY and CDR2 SVGAGI (reference sequence). The length of the CDR3 is 13 residues. In DNA, the CDR3 is TGTGCCAGCAGTGAGACACCTAACTATGGCTACACCTTC. This codes for CASSETPNYGYTF.

The table lists this clone with a few counts. The chain uses TRBV18 and TRBJ2-7, with D tentatively TRBD2 (5 bases). The germline gives CDR1 KGHSH, CDR2 LQKENI. CDR3 length equals 13 residues. Trimming removed 4 bases from V and 3 bases from J, with 10 bases in between. The CDR3 DNA follows: TGTGCCAGCTCACTTCCGGGAAACTACGAGCAGTACTTC. This codes for CASSLPGNYEQYF.

In this sample, this clone turned up once. The CDR3 is CASSLYGTDTQYF. The CDR3, as DNA: TGTGCCAGCAGTTTATATGGCACAGATACGCAGTATTTT. The genes are TRBV12-3 or TRBV12-4 and TRBJ2-3, with no clear D. The CDR3 covers 13 residues. V was shortened by 2 bases and J by 1 base, with 4 bases between the two germline ends.

The chain carries TRBV15 and TRBJ2-5, with a tentative D call TRBD1 (5 bases). The germline V gene has CDR1 LNHNV and CDR2 YYDKDF (reference sequence). Trimming took off 3 bases at V and 4 bases at J, with 18 bases between the two ends. CDR3 length equals 16 residues. CDR3 coding DNA: TGTGCCACCAGCAGCAGTTTTTTCAGGGAAGGAGAGACCCAGTACTTC. It yields the protein CATSSSFFREGETQYF.

Remarks on this clone: The same CDR3 arises from other DNA sequences in this sample as well. This chain joins TRBV5-1 and TRBJ1-2; 7 positions agree with TRBD1. This CDR3 comprises 13 residues. The germline V gene encodes CDR1 SGHRS and CDR2 YFSETQ. Trimming at V came to 0 bases and at J to 6 bases, leaving 2 bases not matched to a gene. CDR3 nucleotides: TGCGCCAGCAGCTTGGGGCAGGGGGATGGCTACACCTTC. Translated, it gives CASSLGQGDGYTF.

Here the CDR3 DNA reads TGTGCCAGCAGCCAAGGGACAGGCTTTTCCTCTGGAAACACCATATATTTT. Its protein product is CASSQGTGFSSGNTIYF. The chain joins TRBV3-1 (or the pseudogene TRBV3-2) to TRBJ1-3; 7 nucleotides line up with TRBD1. The J segment lost 0 bases and the V segment lost 1 base, leaving 6 bases of the junction unmatched. Per the germline V gene, CDR1 is LGHDT and CDR2 is YNNKEL (reference sequence). This CDR3 contains 17 residues.

The chain employs TRBV9 and TRBJ1-1; D uncertain. Germline V gene sequence: CDR1 SGDLS, CDR2 YYNGEE. Deletions cut 0 bases from V and 0 bases from J, with 9 bases between. The CDR3 is 15 amino acids. CDR3 in amino acids: CASSVGGNMNTEAFF. The DNA of the CDR3 is TGTGCCAGCAGCGTAGGAGGGAACATGAACACTGAAGCTTTCTTT. Together with reference TRBV9 and TRBJ1-1, the CDR3 gives the full variable domain: DSGVTQTPKHLITATGQRVTLRCSPRSGDLSVYWYQQSLDQGLQFLIQYYNGEERAKGNILERFSAQQFPDLHSELNLSSLELGDSALYFCASSVGGNMNTEAFFGQGTRLTVV.